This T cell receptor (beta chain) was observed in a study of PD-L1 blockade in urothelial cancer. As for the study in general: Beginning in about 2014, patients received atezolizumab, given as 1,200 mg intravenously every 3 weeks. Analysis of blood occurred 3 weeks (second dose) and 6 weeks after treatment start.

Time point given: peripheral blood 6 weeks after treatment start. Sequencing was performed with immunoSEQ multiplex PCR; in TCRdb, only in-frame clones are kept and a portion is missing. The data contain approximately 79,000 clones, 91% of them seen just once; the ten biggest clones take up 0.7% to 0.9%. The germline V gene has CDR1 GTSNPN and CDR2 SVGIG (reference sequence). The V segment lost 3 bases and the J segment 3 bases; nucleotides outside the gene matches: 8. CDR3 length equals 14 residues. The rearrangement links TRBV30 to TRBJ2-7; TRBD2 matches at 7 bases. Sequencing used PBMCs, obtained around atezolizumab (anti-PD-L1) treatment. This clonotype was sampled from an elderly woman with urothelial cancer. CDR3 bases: TGTGCCTGGAGCCCCAGCGGGGCCCTCTACGAGCAGTACTTC. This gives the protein CAWSPSGALYEQYF.